This TCR beta chain was identified in a study of T cell responses to AZD1222 COVID-19 vaccine. Study observations and caveats: Among those given AZD1222, only five or six were seropositive at baseline. Variant regions that are unmutated are reportedly the target of nearly half of spike-specific TCRs. Donors were chiefly white British, with a greater number of females, and clonal diversity was perhaps underestimated.

Method: immunoSEQ multiplex PCR; TCRdb's copy keeps in-frame clones and lacks some. The sample lists 180,000 or so clones, roughly 94% occurring once. Regarding this clone: The antigen is unknown.

Trimming at V came to 3 bases and at J to 5 bases, leaving 7 bases not matched to a gene. Germline V gives CDR1 SGHRS, CDR2 YFSETQ. The CDR3 contains 15 residues. The sample here was peripheral blood, taken on day 0 of AZD1222 vaccination. The J gene is TRBJ2-7, the V gene TRBV5-1, with 11 nucleotides matching TRBD1. The clonotype comes from an adult in good health. The CDR3 sequence: CASSSGTGGFDEQYF. CDR3 bases: TGCGCCAGCAGCTCCGGGACAGGGGGGTTCGACGAGCAGTACTTC.